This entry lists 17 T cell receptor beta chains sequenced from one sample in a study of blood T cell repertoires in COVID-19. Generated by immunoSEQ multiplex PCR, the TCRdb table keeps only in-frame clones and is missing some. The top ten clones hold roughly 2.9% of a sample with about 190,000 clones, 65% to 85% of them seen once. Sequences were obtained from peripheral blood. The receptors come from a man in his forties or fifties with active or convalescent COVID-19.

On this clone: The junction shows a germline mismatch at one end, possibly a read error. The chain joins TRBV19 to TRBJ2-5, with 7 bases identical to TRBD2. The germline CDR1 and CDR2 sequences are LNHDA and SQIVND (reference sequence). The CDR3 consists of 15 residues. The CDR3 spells CASSTRGSGREAQYF. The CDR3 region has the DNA TGTGCCAGTAGTACCCGGGGTAGCGGGCGAGAGGCCCAGTACTTC.

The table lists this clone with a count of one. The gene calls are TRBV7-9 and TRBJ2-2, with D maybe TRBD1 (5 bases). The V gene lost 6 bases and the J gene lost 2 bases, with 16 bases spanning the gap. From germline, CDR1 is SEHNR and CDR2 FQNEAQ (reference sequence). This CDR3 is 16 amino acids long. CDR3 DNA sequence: TGTGCCAGCAGTCTAGGACACGGCGTCAACACCGGGGAGCTGTTTTTT. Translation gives CASSLGHGVNTGELFF.

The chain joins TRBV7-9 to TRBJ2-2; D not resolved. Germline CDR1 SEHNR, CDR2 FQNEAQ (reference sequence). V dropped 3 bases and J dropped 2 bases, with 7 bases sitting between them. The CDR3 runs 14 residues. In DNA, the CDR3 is TGTGCCAGCAGCTTGCCCGGTAACACCGGGGAGCTGTTTTTT. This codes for CASSLPGNTGELFF.

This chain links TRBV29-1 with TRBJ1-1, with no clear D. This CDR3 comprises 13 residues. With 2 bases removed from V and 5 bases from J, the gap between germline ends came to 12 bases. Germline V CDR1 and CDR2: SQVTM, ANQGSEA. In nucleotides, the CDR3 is TGCAGCGTTGAACCCAGGTATGGGACTGAAGCTTTCTTT. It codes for CSVEPRYGTEAFF.

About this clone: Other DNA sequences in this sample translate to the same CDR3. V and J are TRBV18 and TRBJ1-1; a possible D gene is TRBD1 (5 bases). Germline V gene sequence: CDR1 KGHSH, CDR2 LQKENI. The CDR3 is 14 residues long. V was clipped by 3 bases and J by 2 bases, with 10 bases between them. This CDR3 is CASSPGGLNTEAFF. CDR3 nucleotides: TGTGCCAGCTCACCGGGGGGACTTAACACTGAAGCTTTCTTT.

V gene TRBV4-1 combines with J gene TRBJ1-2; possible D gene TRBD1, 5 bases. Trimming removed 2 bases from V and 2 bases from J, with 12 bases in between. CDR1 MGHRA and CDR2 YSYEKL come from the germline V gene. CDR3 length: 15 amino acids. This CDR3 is CASSQRMGGNYGYTF. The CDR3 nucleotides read TGCGCCAGCAGCCAAAGGATGGGGGGAAACTATGGCTACACCTTC.

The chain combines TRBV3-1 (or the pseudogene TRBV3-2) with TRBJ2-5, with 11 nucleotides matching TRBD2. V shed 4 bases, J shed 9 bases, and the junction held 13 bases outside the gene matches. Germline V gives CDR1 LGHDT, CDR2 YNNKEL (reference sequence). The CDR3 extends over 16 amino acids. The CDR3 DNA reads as TGTGCCAGCAGCCTAGCCGGGACTAGCGGTCTTGGGGCCCAGTACTTC. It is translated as CASSLAGTSGLGAQYF.

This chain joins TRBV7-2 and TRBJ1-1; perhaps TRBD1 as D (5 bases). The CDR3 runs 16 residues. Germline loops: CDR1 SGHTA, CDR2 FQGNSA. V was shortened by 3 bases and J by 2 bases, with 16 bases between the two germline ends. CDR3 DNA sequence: TGTGCCAGCAGCTTTTATGGGGGGATCGATAACACTGAAGCTTTCTTT. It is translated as CASSFYGGIDNTEAFF. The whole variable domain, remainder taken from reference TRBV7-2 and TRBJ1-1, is GAGVSQSPSNKVTEKGKDVELRCDPISGHTALYWYRQSLGQGLEFLIYFQGNSAPDKSGLPSDRFSAERTGGSVSTLTIQRTQQEDSAVYLCASSFYGGIDNTEAFFGQGTRLTVV.

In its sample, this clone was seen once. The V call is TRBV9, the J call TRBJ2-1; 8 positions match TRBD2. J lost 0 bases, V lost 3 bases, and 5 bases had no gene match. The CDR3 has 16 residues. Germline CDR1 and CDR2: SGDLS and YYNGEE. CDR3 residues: CASSGVAGSSYNEQFF. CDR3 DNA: TGTGCCAGCAGCGGAGTAGCGGGAAGCTCCTACAATGAGCAGTTCTTC.

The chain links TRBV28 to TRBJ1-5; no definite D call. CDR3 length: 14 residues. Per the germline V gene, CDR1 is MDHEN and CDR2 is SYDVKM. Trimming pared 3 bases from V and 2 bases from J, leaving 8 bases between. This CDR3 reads CASSLYLGNQPQHF. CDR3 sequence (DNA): TGTGCCAGCAGTTTGTACTTGGGCAATCAGCCCCAGCATTTT.

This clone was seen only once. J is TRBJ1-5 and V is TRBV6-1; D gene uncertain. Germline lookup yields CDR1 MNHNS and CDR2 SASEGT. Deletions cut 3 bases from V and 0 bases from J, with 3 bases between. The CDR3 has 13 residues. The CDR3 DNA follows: TGTGCCAGCAGTGATTATAGCAATCAGCCCCAGCATTTT. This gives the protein CASSDYSNQPQHF.

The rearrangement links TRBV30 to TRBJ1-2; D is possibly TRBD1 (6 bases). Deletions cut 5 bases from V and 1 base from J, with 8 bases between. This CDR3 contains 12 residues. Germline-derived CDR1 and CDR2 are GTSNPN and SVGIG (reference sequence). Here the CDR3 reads CAWSGDNYGYTF. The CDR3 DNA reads TGTGCCTGGTCAGGGGATAACTATGGCTACACCTTC.

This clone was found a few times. This chain's CDR3 is CASSYPQREEETQYF. CDR3 DNA: TGTGCCAGCAGTTACCCACAGCGGGAGGAAGAGACCCAGTACTTC. This sequence joins TRBV6-7 and TRBJ2-5; 9 bases map to TRBD2. TRBV6-7 is flagged as an ORF with uncertain function. The CDR3 contains 15 residues. Losses at the gene ends were 2 bases for V and 3 bases for J; bases not matched to a gene: 4.

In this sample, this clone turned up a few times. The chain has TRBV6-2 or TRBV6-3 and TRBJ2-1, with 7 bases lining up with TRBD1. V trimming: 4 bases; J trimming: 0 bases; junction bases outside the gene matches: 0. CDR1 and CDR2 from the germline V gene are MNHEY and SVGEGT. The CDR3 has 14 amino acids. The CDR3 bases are TGTGCCAGCAGTTGGGACAGCTCCTACAATGAGCAGTTCTTC. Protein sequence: CASSWDSSYNEQFF.

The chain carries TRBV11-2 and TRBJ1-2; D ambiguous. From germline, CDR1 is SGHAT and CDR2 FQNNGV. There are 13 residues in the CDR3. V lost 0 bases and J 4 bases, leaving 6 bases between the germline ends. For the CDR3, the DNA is TGTGCCAGCAGCTTAGATTTGAGCTATGGCTACACCTTC. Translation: CASSLDLSYGYTF.

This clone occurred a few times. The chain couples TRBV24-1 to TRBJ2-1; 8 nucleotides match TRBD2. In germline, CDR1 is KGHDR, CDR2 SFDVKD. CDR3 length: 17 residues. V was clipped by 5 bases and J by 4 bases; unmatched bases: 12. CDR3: CATSGPGASGPYNEQFF. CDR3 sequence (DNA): TGTGCCACCAGTGGCCCGGGGGCTAGCGGGCCTTACAATGAGCAGTTCTTC.

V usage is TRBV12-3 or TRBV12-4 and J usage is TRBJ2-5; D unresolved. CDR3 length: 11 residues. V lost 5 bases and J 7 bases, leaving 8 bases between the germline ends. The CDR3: CASSPTGTQYF. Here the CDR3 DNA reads TGTGCCAGCAGTCCAACGGGGACCCAGTACTTC.